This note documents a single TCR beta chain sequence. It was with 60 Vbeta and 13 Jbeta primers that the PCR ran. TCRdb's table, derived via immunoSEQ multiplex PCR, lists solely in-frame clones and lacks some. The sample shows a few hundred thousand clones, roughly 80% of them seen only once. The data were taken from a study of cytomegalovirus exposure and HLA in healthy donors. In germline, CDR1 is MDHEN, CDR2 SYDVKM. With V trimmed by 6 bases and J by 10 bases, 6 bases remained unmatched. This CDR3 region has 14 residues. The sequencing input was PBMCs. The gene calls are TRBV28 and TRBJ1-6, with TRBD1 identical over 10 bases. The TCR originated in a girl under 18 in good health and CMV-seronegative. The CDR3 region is CASSRGQGRSPLHF. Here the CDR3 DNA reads TGTGCCAGCAGCCGGGGACAGGGGCGATCACCCCTCCACTTT.